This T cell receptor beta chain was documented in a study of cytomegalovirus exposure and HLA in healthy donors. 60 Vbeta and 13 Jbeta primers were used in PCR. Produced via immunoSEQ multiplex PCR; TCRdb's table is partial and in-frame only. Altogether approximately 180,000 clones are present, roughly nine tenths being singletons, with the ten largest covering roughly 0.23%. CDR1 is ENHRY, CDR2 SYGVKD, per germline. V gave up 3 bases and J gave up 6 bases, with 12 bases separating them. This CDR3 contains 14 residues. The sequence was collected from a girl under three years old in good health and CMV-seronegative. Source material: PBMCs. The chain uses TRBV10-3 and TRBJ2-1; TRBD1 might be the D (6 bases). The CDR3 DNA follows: TGTGCCATCAGTGATTACAGGGCCGTCAATGAGCAGTTCTTC. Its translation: CAISDYRAVNEQFF.